These 25 T cell receptor beta chains share one sample of origin, sequenced in a study of OX40 agonist ivuxolimab in advanced cancers. Receptors were amplified or captured by the immunoSEQ multiplex PCR assay. What TCRdb holds here is the immuneACCESS table cut down to in-frame rearrangements. Part of the clones is not present; checked against another copy, under half of the missing clones reflect an unresolved V gene, and the others are unexplained. In this sample the table shows fewer than 85,000 clones, 82% of which occur a single time. The ten largest account for less than 6% of the sample. The specimen comprised CD4+ or CD8+ T cells sorted from blood, sampled in a trial of the OX40 agonist ivuxolimab. Source of these receptors: an adult with an advanced solid tumor such as melanoma, head and neck, liver or kidney cancer.

V and J are TRBV28 and TRBJ1-2; 7 nucleotides agree with TRBD1. The V segment lost 4 bases and the J segment 2 bases; nucleotides outside the gene matches: 7. This CDR3 has 15 residues. Germline values: CDR1 MDHEN, CDR2 SYDVKM. CDR3 nucleotide sequence: TGTGCCAGCAGTTCTCCAGACAGGGCCAACTATGGCTACACCTTC. It yields the protein CASSSPDRANYGYTF.

The chain joins TRBV7-8 to TRBJ1-1; D call uncertain. This CDR3 has 14 residues. Trimming removed 1 base at V and 5 bases at J, with 11 bases between. In germline, CDR1 is SGHVS, CDR2 FQNEAQ. The CDR3 bases are TGTGCCAGCAGCTTAGTAAACAGAAGGACTGAAGCTTTCTTT. The encoded protein is CASSLVNRRTEAFF.

This clone was seen once. The V call is TRBV13, the J call TRBJ1-4, with a possible D match to TRBD1 (5 bases). Germline values: CDR1 PRHDT, CDR2 FYEKMQ (reference sequence). V was clipped by 4 bases and J by 0 bases, with 18 bases between them. The CDR3 contains 18 residues. The CDR3 region is CASSYRTVEVATNEKLFF. For the CDR3, the DNA is TGTGCCAGCAGCTACAGGACGGTGGAGGTTGCAACTAATGAAAAACTGTTTTTT.

The CDR3: CASTRSRGYPNSPLHF. The CDR3 DNA is TGTGCCAGCACCCGATCCAGGGGCTACCCCAATTCACCCCTCCACTTT. The gene calls are TRBV6-6 and TRBJ1-6, with a possible D match to TRBD1 (6 bases). The CDR3 runs 16 residues. The germline CDR1 and CDR2 sequences are MNHNY and SVGAGI (reference sequence). The V end lost 7 bases, the J end lost 7 bases, and 20 bases lay between the germline ends.

This clone was seen only once. The chain links TRBV5-1 to TRBJ2-1, with 11 nucleotides matching TRBD2. V was clipped by 6 bases and J by 6 bases; unmatched bases: 11. The CDR3 consists of 16 residues. In germline, CDR1 is SGHRS, CDR2 YFSETQ. CDR3 region: CASNSGRAGLGNEQFF. The CDR3 bases are TGCGCCAGCAATAGCGGGAGGGCCGGGTTGGGCAATGAGCAGTTCTTC.

This rearrangement joins TRBV7-2 to TRBJ2-1; 8 bases are shared with TRBD2. The CDR3 consists of 15 residues. From germline, CDR1 is SGHTA and CDR2 FQGNSA. V gave up 5 bases and J gave up 6 bases; unmatched junction bases: 9. Written as DNA, the CDR3 is TGTGCCAGCAGCGCAAGCGGGGGAATACGCAATGAGCAGTTCTTC. Protein sequence: CASSASGGIRNEQFF.

This clone was seen a handful of times. The rearrangement links TRBV5-1 to TRBJ2-1, with D tentatively TRBD2 (5 bases). CDR3 length equals 16 residues. V was cut by 0 bases and J by 0 bases, with 10 bases left in between. Germline V gene lookup returns CDR1 SGHRS and CDR2 YFSETQ. The CDR3 DNA reads TGCGCCAGCAGCTTGGGGGTGGGAGACTCCTACAATGAGCAGTTCTTC. As protein: CASSLGVGDSYNEQFF.

The gene calls are TRBV4-2 and TRBJ1-5; D not certain. This CDR3 is built from 13 residues. Per the germline V gene, CDR1 is LGHNA and CDR2 is YNFKEQ. Trimming cost V 0 bases and J 5 bases, with 5 bases left between them. The CDR3 DNA reads as TGTGCCAGCAGCCAAGATTACGATCAGCCCCAGCATTTT. It codes for CASSQDYDQPQHF.

The chain has TRBV10-3 and TRBJ1-1; TRBD1 matches 12 bases. Germline V lookup: CDR1 ENHRY, CDR2 SYGVKD. Trimming cost V 6 bases and J 0 bases; bases outside gene matches: 5. There are 16 residues in the CDR3. CDR3 sequence: CAIRRDRGPLNTEAFF. The CDR3 nucleotides read TGTGCCATCAGACGGGACAGGGGGCCCTTGAACACTGAAGCTTTCTTT.

The chain has TRBV18 and TRBJ2-7; 9 bases fit TRBD1. The CDR3 extends over 16 amino acids. The V gene's germline CDR1 is KGHSH and CDR2 LQKENI. V was clipped by 3 bases and J by 2 bases; unmatched bases: 8. In nucleotides, the CDR3 is TGTGCCAGCTCACCCCCCGGGACAGGGAACCCCTACGAGCAGTACTTC. Protein product: CASSPPGTGNPYEQYF.

This rearrangement joins TRBV2 to TRBJ1-1; unclear D gene. This CDR3 has 14 amino acids. V was cut by 1 base and J by 4 bases, with 10 bases left in between. Germline CDR1 is SNHLY and CDR2 is FYNNEI. The CDR3 reads CASSEVRWGTEAFF. The CDR3 coding sequence is TGTGCCAGCAGTGAAGTTCGTTGGGGCACTGAAGCTTTCTTT.

The count of this clone is one. The chain combines TRBV6-1 with TRBJ2-7; no firm D call. The germline V gene has CDR1 MNHNS and CDR2 SASEGT. The CDR3 length is 16 residues. Trimming cost V 1 base and J 2 bases, with 15 bases left between them. The CDR3 sequence: CASSEVGQDNPYEQYF. The CDR3 DNA is TGTGCCAGCAGTGAAGTGGGCCAGGATAACCCCTACGAGCAGTACTTC.

The V gene is TRBV7-9, the J gene TRBJ2-5; TRBD2 aligns across 7 bases. There are 13 residues in the CDR3. V dropped 2 bases and J dropped 5; count of bases not matched to a gene: 2. Germline CDR1 SEHNR, CDR2 FQNEAQ (reference sequence). CDR3 sequence (DNA): TGTGCCAGCAGCTTAAGGCGGGAGGAGACCCAGTACTTC. Translation: CASSLRREETQYF.

The chain combines TRBV28 with TRBJ2-7; D unclear. This CDR3 region has 12 residues. CDR1 is MDHEN and CDR2 is SYDVKM in the germline V gene. Deletions cut 2 bases from V and 0 bases from J, with 2 bases between. CDR3 region: CASSLTSYEQYF. DNA for the CDR3: TGTGCCAGCAGTTTAACCTCCTACGAGCAGTACTTC.

The J gene is TRBJ2-3, the V gene TRBV29-1; maybe TRBD2 (6 bases). This CDR3 has 14 residues. V gave up 2 bases and J gave up 0 bases, with 9 bases separating them. CDR1 and CDR2 (germline): SQVTM, ANQGSEA. CDR3 region: CSVERGSSTDTQYF. The CDR3 DNA sequence: TGCAGCGTTGAACGGGGGTCTAGCACAGATACGCAGTATTTT.

A single count supports this clone. This chain joins TRBV5-6 and TRBJ2-7; 7 bases agree with TRBD2. Unmatched junction bases numbered 3, after V lost 0 bases and J lost 0 bases. Looked up from germline, CDR1 is SGHDT and CDR2 is YYEEEE. CDR3 size: 15 residues. The CDR3 DNA follows: TGTGCCAGCAGCTTGGGTAGCGGGTACTCCTACGAGCAGTACTTC. Translating it yields CASSLGSGYSYEQYF.

The V call is TRBV18, the J call TRBJ2-5; D may be TRBD1 (8 bases). The CDR3 length is 16 residues. In germline, CDR1 is KGHSH, CDR2 LQKENI. V gave up 3 bases and J gave up 5 bases, with 19 bases separating them. The CDR3 DNA is TGTGCCAGCTCACCTTTCGGACAGGGAGGGACGGAGACCCAGTACTTC. Its protein product is CASSPFGQGGTETQYF. Full variable domain (rest looked up from reference TRBV18 and TRBJ2-5): NAGVMQNPRHLVRRRGQEARLRCSPMKGHSHVYWYRQLPEEGLKFMVYLQKENIIDESGMPKERFSAEFPKEGPSILRIQQVVRGDSAAYFCASSPFGQGGTETQYFGPGTRLLVL.

This clone showed up just a few times. The chain is built from TRBV5-5 and TRBJ2-7; D remains unclear. Germline V gene lookup returns CDR1 SGHKS and CDR2 YYEKEE (reference sequence). The CDR3 totals 13 residues. V dropped 4 bases and J dropped 0 bases, with 8 bases sitting between them. The CDR3 bases are TGTGCCAGCAGCCTTAAGAGCTCCTACGAGCAGTACTTC. Protein product: CASSLKSSYEQYF.

The V call is TRBV2, the J call TRBJ1-5, with no clear D. CDR3 size: 15 residues. Trimming removed 5 bases at V and 5 bases at J, with 16 bases between. Germline V lookup: CDR1 SNHLY, CDR2 FYNNEI. The CDR3 loop reads CASSTTYNTDQPQHF. The CDR3 DNA follows: TGTGCCAGCAGTACCACTTACAACACGGATCAGCCCCAGCATTTT.

The chain combines TRBV2 with TRBJ2-2; the D gene is possibly TRBD2 (6 bases). Trimming stripped 2 bases from V and 6 bases from J, with 13 bases between. The CDR3 has 15 residues. The germline CDR1 and CDR2 sequences are SNHLY and FYNNEI. DNA for the CDR3: TGTGCCAGCAGTGAAATGGCTAGCGTAGCCGGGGAGCTGTTTTTT. The encoded protein is CASSEMASVAGELFF.

This clone was seen a handful of times. V and J are TRBV9 and TRBJ1-4; D perhaps matches TRBD1 (6 bases). This CDR3 is built from 16 residues. The V end lost 4 bases, the J end lost 4 bases, and 17 bases lay between the germline ends. Per the germline V gene, CDR1 is SGDLS and CDR2 is YYNGEE. The CDR3 DNA reads TGTGCCAGCAGCCAAGGGGGTTGGTCGGATAATGAAAAACTGTTTTTT. Its protein is CASSQGGWSDNEKLFF. The variable domain in full, completed from reference TRBV9 and TRBJ1-4, reads DSGVTQTPKHLITATGQRVTLRCSPRSGDLSVYWYQQSLDQGLQFLIQYYNGEERAKGNILERFSAQQFPDLHSELNLSSLELGDSALYFCASSQGGWSDNEKLFFGSGTQLSVL.

The genes are TRBV29-1 and TRBJ2-3; the D is unclear. V lost 3 bases and J lost 0, with 10 bases in between. Per germline, CDR1 SQVTM and CDR2 ANQGSEA. This CDR3 spans 14 amino acids. CDR3: CSVDLGISTDTQYF. The CDR3 DNA is TGCAGCGTTGATTTGGGGATTAGCACAGATACGCAGTATTTT.

The chain links TRBV15 to TRBJ2-7; 7 bases are a match to TRBD1. This CDR3 is 15 amino acids long. J gave up 5 bases and V 0 bases, and 7 bases lay outside the gene matches. Germline V gene data show CDR1 as LNHNV and CDR2 as YYDKDF (reference sequence). The CDR3 DNA follows: TGTGCCACCAGCAGAGATAGGGGGCTAATCCACGAGCAGTACTTC. This translates into CATSRDRGLIHEQYF. Combining the CDR3 with reference TRBV15 and TRBJ2-7 gives the whole variable domain DAMVIQNPRYQVTQFGKPVTLSCSQTLNHNVMYWYQQKSSQAPKLLFHYYDKDFNNEADTPDNFQSRRPNTSFCFLDIRSPGLGDTAMYLCATSRDRGLIHEQYFGPGTRLTVT.

As to this clone: The same CDR3 is also encoded by other DNA sequences in this sample. J is TRBJ2-1 and V is TRBV7-2; D remains ambiguous. The CDR3 consists of 15 residues. CDR1 and CDR2 (germline): SGHTA, FQGNSA. Trimming took off 6 bases at V and 0 bases at J, with 12 bases between the two ends. CDR3 nucleotides: TGTGCCAGCAGTCCCTCCAGTAGCTCCTACAATGAGCAGTTCTTC. Amino acids: CASSPSSSSYNEQFF.

This chain links TRBV2 with TRBJ2-1, with 11 bases that match TRBD2. Germline V CDR1 and CDR2: SNHLY, FYNNEI. This CDR3 is built from 17 residues. The junction had 10 bases not matched to a gene; V was cut back by 6 bases and J by 3 bases. CDR3 in amino acids: CASSSLPGLAVYNEQFF. In nucleotides, the CDR3 is TGTGCCAGCAGCTCATTGCCGGGACTAGCGGTCTACAATGAGCAGTTCTTC.